The 5 T cell receptor beta chains given below trace back to one sample, sequenced in a study of blood T cells in healthy people across ages. Alongside a J-beta primer mix, a sample-barcoded 5' primer served in a second PCR lasting 7 to 11 cycles. MiXCR, run by TCRdb on the 5' RACE reads, gives a single entry per CDR3 protein. The sample holds approximately 770,000 distinct CDR3 sequences; 55% to 70% are singletons and the top ten take approximately 20%. The material sequenced was blood. The receptors shown here come from a young man in good health.

This chain connects TRBV20-1 to TRBJ2-5, with D unresolved. Trimming cost V 6 bases and J 0 bases, with 8 bases left between them. This CDR3 comprises 12 residues. The V gene's germline CDR1 is DFQATT and CDR2 SNEGSKA (reference sequence). CDR3 sequence reads: CSAADDQETQYF. DNA for the CDR3: TGCAGTGCCGCGGACGACCAAGAGACCCAGTACTTC.

The rearrangement links TRBV7-2 to TRBJ2-1; 12 bases align to TRBD2. Per germline, CDR1 SGHTA and CDR2 FQGNSA. J gave up 5 bases and V 6 bases, and 5 bases lay outside the gene matches. This CDR3 region has 15 residues. The CDR3 loop is CASSFRLAGDNEQFF. The CDR3 DNA reads TGTGCCAGCAGTTTCCGACTAGCGGGGGACAATGAGCAGTTCTTC. The variable domain in full, with the rest retrieved from reference TRBV7-2 and TRBJ2-1, is GAGVSQSPSNKVTEKGKDVELRCDPISGHTALYWYRQSLGQGLEFLIYFQGNSAPDKSGLPSDRFSAERTGGSVSTLTIQRTQQEDSAVYLCASSFRLAGDNEQFFGPGTRLTVL.

The chain couples TRBV7-2 to TRBJ2-5, with 9 bases lining up with TRBD2. The assigned J gene may be wrong: the sequence end matches TRBJ2-7 better. The CDR3 runs to 15 residues. Per the germline V gene, CDR1 is SGHTA and CDR2 is FQGNSA. CDR3 nucleotide sequence: TGTGCCAGCAGCTCCTCTAGCGGGACCTCCCTCGAGCAGTACTTC. As protein: CASSSSSGTSLEQYF.

The rearrangement uses TRBV20-1 and TRBJ2-1, with 8 bases fitting TRBD2. Germline V gene data show CDR1 as DFQATT and CDR2 as SNEGSKA (reference sequence). This CDR3 is built from 13 residues. Unmatched junction bases numbered 7, after V lost 2 bases and J lost 10 bases. In DNA, the CDR3 is TGCAGTGCTAGAAAGAGAGCGGGAGAGGAGCAGTTCTTC. It encodes CSARKRAGEEQFF.

This clonotype was found a few times. The chain links TRBV29-1 to TRBJ2-1; 12 positions match TRBD2. The germline CDR1 and CDR2 sequences are SQVTM and ANQGSEA. The J segment lost 5 bases and the V segment lost 6 bases, leaving 5 bases of the junction unmatched. The CDR3 length is 14 residues. This CDR3 is CSVDRLAGDNEQFF. The CDR3 bases are TGCAGCGTGGATCGACTAGCGGGAGACAATGAGCAGTTCTTC.